This T cell receptor beta chain appears in the sequencing data of a study of T cell changes during pregnancy in multiple sclerosis. This CDR3 is 14 amino acids long. Unmatched junction bases numbered 10, after V lost 6 bases and J lost 7 bases. Per the germline V gene, CDR1 is SNHLY and CDR2 is FYNNEI. TCRdb's table, derived via immunoSEQ multiplex PCR, lists solely in-frame clones and lacks some. The sample lists about 40,000 clones; around 94% were seen once. This TCR came from a female donor with multiple sclerosis, enrolled in a pregnancy study. The sample here was peripheral blood, taken in the third trimester of pregnancy. This chain connects TRBV2 to TRBJ2-5, with 8 bases identical to TRBD1. Written as DNA, the CDR3 is TGTGCCAGCAGCTCAGACAGGGGCCCACGGACCCAGTACTTC. It specifies CASSSDRGPRTQYF.